Following are 14 T cell receptor beta chains from one sample sequenced in a study of blood T cell repertoires in COVID-19 (dated by TCRdb to 2018 to 2021). The library was generated by the immunoSEQ multiplex PCR assay. The table comes from immuneACCESS by way of TCRdb, which keeps in-frame sequences with V and J called. Part of the clones is missing from these tables; in studies checked, under half for an unresolved V gene and the rest for unknown reasons. Present in this sample are roughly 260,000 clones, roughly 88% of which were seen just once. Clones ranked in the top ten supply 2.1% of the sample. Sequencing was done on a sample of peripheral blood. The receptors shown here come from a woman in her thirties or forties who had recovered from COVID-19.

This clone was observed a handful of times. This chain uses TRBV25-1 with TRBJ2-5, with D perhaps matching TRBD1 (5 bases). The CDR3 extends over 15 amino acids. Deletions cut 2 bases from V and 1 base from J, with 11 bases between. The germline CDR1 and CDR2 sequences are MGHDK and SYGVNS. The CDR3 DNA reads as TGTGCCAGCAGTGAAGGGGCCCTAATCCAAGAGACCCAGTACTTC. This gives the protein CASSEGALIQETQYF.

The chain employs TRBV18 and TRBJ2-1; TRBD2 matches 11 bases. Germline CDR1 and CDR2: KGHSH and LQKENI. CDR3 length equals 16 residues. The V and J ends lost 6 bases and 5 bases, in that order; junction bases with no gene match: 9. As DNA, the CDR3 is TGTGCCAGCTCCAGGGAACCACTAGCGGGGGACAATGAGCAGTTCTTC. This sequence encodes CASSREPLAGDNEQFF.

The rearrangement joins TRBV4-3 to TRBJ1-4; 7 bases agree with TRBD1. The germline gives CDR1 LGHNA, CDR2 YSLEER. The junction had 4 bases not matched to a gene; V was cut back by 2 bases and J by 4 bases. The CDR3 length is 15 residues. The CDR3 sequence: CASSQPGQRNEKLFF. The CDR3 DNA reads TGCGCCAGCAGCCAACCGGGACAGCGTAATGAAAAACTGTTTTTT.

The chain joins TRBV9 to TRBJ2-6; D gene unclear. This CDR3 is built from 15 residues. Germline V gives CDR1 SGDLS, CDR2 YYNGEE. The V gene lost 4 bases and the J gene lost 2 bases, with 10 bases spanning the gap. This CDR3 is CASSLRRTGANVLTF. The CDR3 DNA reads TGTGCCAGCAGCCTACGGAGAACTGGGGCCAACGTCCTGACTTTC.

In this sample, this clone turned up once. This chain links TRBV2 with TRBJ2-3, with a weak D call TRBD1 (5 bases). V was shortened by 1 base and J by 2 bases, with 10 bases between the two germline ends. The CDR3 has 15 amino acids. Germline loops: CDR1 SNHLY, CDR2 FYNNEI. The chain's CDR3 is CASSEEQGATDTQYF. The CDR3 nucleotides are TGTGCCAGCAGTGAAGAACAAGGGGCCACAGATACGCAGTATTTT.

This clone was seen just once. The CDR3 bases are TGTGCCAGTAGTATAGATCGGTCGGGCGAGCAGTACTTC. Its translation: CASSIDRSGEQYF. The chain recombines TRBV19 with TRBJ2-7; D gene ambiguous. Germline-derived CDR1 and CDR2 are LNHDA and SQIVND (reference sequence). Between the trimmed V and J ends, which lost 0 bases and 6 bases, there was a span of 9 bases. The CDR3 is 13 amino acids.

This clone occurred once. A junction end diverges from the germline sequence, so it may reflect a read error. This sequence joins TRBV11-3 and TRBJ2-7; 8 bases agree with TRBD1. Germline CDR1 is SGHNT and CDR2 is YENEEA. CDR3 length: 12 amino acids. The CDR3 DNA reads as TGTGCCAGCAGCTTTTCCGGGCAGGGGGCCCTGTTC. Protein sequence: CASSFSGQGALF.

The chain employs TRBV29-1 and TRBJ2-7, with TRBD2 matching 13 bases. The CDR3 spans 13 residues. J was trimmed by 6 bases and V by 4 bases; bases with no gene match: 3. Germline V gene sequence: CDR1 SQVTM, CDR2 ANQGSEA. As DNA, the CDR3 is TGCAGCGTTGTAGGGACTAGCGGGGTCGAGCAGTACTTC. It specifies CSVVGTSGVEQYF.

The genes are TRBV4-2 and TRBJ1-2; 9 bases agree with TRBD1. V shed 1 base and J 3 bases; nucleotides not matched to a gene: 6. The CDR3 loop spans 16 amino acids. Germline loops: CDR1 LGHNA, CDR2 YNFKEQ. The DNA for the CDR3 is TGTGCCAGCAGCCAAGCCGGGACAGGGTACGACTATGGCTACACCTTC. Translating it yields CASSQAGTGYDYGYTF.

The chain couples TRBV7-2 to TRBJ2-7; TRBD2 matches 9 bases. The trim removed 3 bases at V and 0 bases at J, leaving 6 bases unmatched. The germline gives CDR1 SGHTA, CDR2 FQGNSA. The CDR3 consists of 16 residues. The CDR3, as DNA: TGTGCCAGCAGCTTCAGCGGTAGCGGGAGCTCCTACGAGCAGTACTTC. Translated, it gives CASSFSGSGSSYEQYF.

The rearrangement joins TRBV6-5 to TRBJ1-2, with 7 nucleotides matching TRBD1. Germline values: CDR1 MNHEY, CDR2 SVGAGI. The CDR3 runs 14 residues. J lost 2 bases, V lost 6 bases, and 6 bases had no gene match. The CDR3 here is CASRLQGPNYGYTF. The CDR3, as DNA: TGTGCCAGCAGGTTACAGGGGCCCAACTATGGCTACACCTTC.

This chain joins TRBV4-3 and TRBJ1-4; TRBD1 matches at 10 bases. The trim removed 1 base at V and 6 bases at J, leaving 2 bases unmatched. The germline V gene encodes CDR1 LGHNA and CDR2 YSLEER. The CDR3 contains 15 residues. The CDR3 sequence is CASSQGQGAYEKLFF. The CDR3 DNA sequence: TGCGCCAGCAGCCAAGGACAGGGGGCTTATGAAAAACTGTTTTTT.

This chain links TRBV20-1 with TRBJ1-2; no reliable D call. V was clipped by 3 bases and J by 4 bases, with 27 bases between them. Germline CDR1 DFQATT, CDR2 SNEGSKA (reference sequence). The CDR3 covers 18 residues. Written as DNA, the CDR3 is TGCAGTGCTAGTGTAGACTCCTCTGACCCCCAACACCGCTATGGCTACACCTTC. It specifies CSASVDSSDPQHRYGYTF.

This chain links TRBV6-4 with TRBJ2-3, with D perhaps matching TRBD1 (6 bases). This CDR3 comprises 16 residues. V lost 2 bases and J 2 bases, leaving 14 bases between the germline ends. Per the germline V gene, CDR1 is MRHNA and CDR2 is SNTAGT. The CDR3 sequence is CASSDGGYTATDTQYF. The CDR3 bases are TGTGCCAGCAGTGACGGGGGCTACACCGCCACAGATACGCAGTATTTT.